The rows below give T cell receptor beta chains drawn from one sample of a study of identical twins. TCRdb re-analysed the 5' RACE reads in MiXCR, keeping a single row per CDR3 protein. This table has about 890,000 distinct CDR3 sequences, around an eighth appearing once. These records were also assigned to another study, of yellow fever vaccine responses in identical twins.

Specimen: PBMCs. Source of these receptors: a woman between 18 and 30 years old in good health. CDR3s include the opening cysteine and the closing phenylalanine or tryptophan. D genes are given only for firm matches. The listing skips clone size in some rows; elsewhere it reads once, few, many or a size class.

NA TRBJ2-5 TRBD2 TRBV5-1 CASSLSTSGRETQYF TGCGCCAGCAGCTTGTCAACTAGCGGGAGGGAGACCCAGTACTTC
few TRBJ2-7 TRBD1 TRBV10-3 CAISWTGSDYEQYF TGTGCCATCAGTTGGACAGGGAGCGACTACGAGCAGTACTTC
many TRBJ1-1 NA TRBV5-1 CASSLDFDRMNTEAFF TGCGCCAGCAGCTTGGACTTTGACAGAATGAACACTGAAGCTTTCTTT
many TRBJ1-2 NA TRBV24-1 CATSDPSRAGAYGYTF TGTGCCACCAGTGATCCCAGCCGGGCGGGGGCCTATGGCTACACCTTC
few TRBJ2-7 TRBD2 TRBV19 CASSTQLAGASYEQYF TGTGCCAGTAGTACTCAACTAGCGGGCGCCTCCTACGAGCAGTACTTC
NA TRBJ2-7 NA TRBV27 CASSFLPGMYEQYF TGTGCCAGCAGTTTCTTGCCAGGGATGTACGAGCAGTACTTC
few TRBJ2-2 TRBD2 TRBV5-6 CASITQRGNTGELFF TGTGCCAGCATCACCCAGCGGGGGAACACCGGGGAGCTGTTTTTT
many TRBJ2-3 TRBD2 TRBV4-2 CASSQDFFSGSNEADTQYF TGTGCCAGCAGCCAAGACTTCTTTAGCGGGAGTAATGAAGCAGATACGCAGTATTTT
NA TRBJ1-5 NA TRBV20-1 CSAMRESGQPQHF TGCAGTGCTATGAGGGAATCAGGGCAGCCCCAGCATTTT
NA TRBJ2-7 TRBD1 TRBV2 CASSESLFLGQREQYF TGTGCCAGCAGTGAATCCCTCTTCTTGGGACAGAGAGAGCAGTACTTC
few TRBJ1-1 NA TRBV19 CASLYGGNTEAFF TGTGCCAGCTTATACGGTGGGAACACTGAAGCTTTCTTT
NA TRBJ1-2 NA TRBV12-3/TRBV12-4 CASSLRQAEYGYTF TGTGCCAGCAGTCTTAGACAGGCGGAATATGGCTACACCTTC
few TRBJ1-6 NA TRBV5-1 CASSLKGSGSPLHF TGCGCCAGCAGCTTAAAGGGGTCTGGTTCACCCCTCCACTTT
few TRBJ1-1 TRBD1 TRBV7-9 CASSIFPRQGSEAFF TGTGCCAGCAGCATATTCCCGAGACAGGGTTCTGAAGCTTTCTTT
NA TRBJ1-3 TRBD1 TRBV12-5 CASGPGQYLRNTIYF TGTGCTAGTGGGCCGGGACAGTACCTTCGAAACACCATATATTTT
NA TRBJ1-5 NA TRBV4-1 CASSQERAHQPQHF TGCGCCAGCAGCCAAGAGAGGGCCCATCAGCCCCAGCATTTT
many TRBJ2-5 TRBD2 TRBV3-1 CASSQRLADQETQYF TGTGCCAGCAGCCAACGACTAGCGGATCAAGAGACCCAGTACTTC
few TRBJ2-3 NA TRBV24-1 CATWDGPSSTDTQYF TGTGCCACCTGGGACGGGCCATCTAGCACAGATACGCAGTATTTT
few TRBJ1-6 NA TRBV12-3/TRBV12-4 CASSSKMNSPLHF TGTGCCAGCAGTTCCAAGATGAATTCACCCCTCCACTTT
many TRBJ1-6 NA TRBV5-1 CASSRASDTGLTPLHF TGCGCCAGCAGCCGCGCCTCGGACACCGGCTTGACACCCCTCCACTTT
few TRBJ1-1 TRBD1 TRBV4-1 CASSQGGLGTGAFF TGCGCCAGCAGCCAAGGGGGTCTCGGGACAGGCGCTTTCTTT
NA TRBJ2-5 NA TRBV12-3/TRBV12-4 CASRLSQPGITGETQYF TGTGCCAGCAGACTCTCCCAACCAGGGATAACTGGGGAGACCCAGTACTTC
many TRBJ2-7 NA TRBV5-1 CASSTSSYEQYF TGTGCCAGCTCGACAAGCTCCTACGAGCAGTACTTC
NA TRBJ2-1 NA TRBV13 CASSKGRDSPLYNEQFF TGTGCCAGCAGCAAAGGCCGTGATTCACCCCTTTACAATGAGCAGTTCTTC
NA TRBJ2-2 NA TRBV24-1 CATSDPGGRTGELFF TGTGCCACCAGTGATCCAGGGGGGCGAACCGGGGAGCTGTTTTTT
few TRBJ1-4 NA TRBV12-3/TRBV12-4 CASRSGGGEKLFF TGTGCCAGCAGGTCCGGCGGTGGTGAAAAACTGTTTTTT
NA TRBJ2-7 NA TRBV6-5 CASSYEAAGEQYF TGTGCCAGCAGTTACGAGGCTGCGGGGGAGCAGTACTTC
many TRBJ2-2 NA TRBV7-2 CASSLALALFF TGTGCCAGCAGCTTAGCGCTAGCACTGTTTTTT
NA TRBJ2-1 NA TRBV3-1 CASSQETSLVNEQFF TGTGCCAGCAGCCAAGAGACTAGTTTGGTTAATGAGCAGTTCTTC
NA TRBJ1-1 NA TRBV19 CASSIRLTVEAFF TGTGCCAGTAGTATAAGGCTAACAGTGGAAGCTTTCTTT
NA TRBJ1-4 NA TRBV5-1 CASSPWGENEKLFF TGCGCCAGCAGCCCGTGGGGTGAAAATGAAAAACTGTTTTTT
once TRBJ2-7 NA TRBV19 CASSIDPGLTYEQYF TGTGCCAGTAGTATAGATCCGGGACTGACCTACGAGCAGTACTTC
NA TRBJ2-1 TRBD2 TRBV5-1 CASSPRSGDYNEQFF TGCGCCAGCAGCCCGAGGAGCGGGGACTACAATGAGCAGTTCTTC